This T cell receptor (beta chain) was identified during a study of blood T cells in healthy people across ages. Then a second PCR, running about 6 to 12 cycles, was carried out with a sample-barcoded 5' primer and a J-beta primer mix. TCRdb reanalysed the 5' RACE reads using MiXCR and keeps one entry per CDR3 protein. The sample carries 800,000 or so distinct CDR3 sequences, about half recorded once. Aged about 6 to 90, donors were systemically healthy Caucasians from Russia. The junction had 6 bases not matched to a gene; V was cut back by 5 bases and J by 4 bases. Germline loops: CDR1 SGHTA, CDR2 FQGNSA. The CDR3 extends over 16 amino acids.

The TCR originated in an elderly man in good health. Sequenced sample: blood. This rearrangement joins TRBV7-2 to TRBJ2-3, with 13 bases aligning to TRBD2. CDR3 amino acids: CASSPRTSGGSDTQYF. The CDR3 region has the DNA TGTGCCAGCAGCCCGAGGACTAGCGGGGGATCAGATACGCAGTATTTT.